This is a list of T cell receptor beta chains from one sample in a study of blood T cell repertoires in COVID-19. Clones were read by immunoSEQ multiplex PCR, and TCRdb kept only the in-frame ones, dropping some. The sample lists some 160,000 clones, roughly 84% occurring once. Sequencing was performed on peripheral blood. The receptors were gathered from a man between 65 and 85 years old with active or convalescent COVID-19. CDR3s include the opening cysteine and the closing phenylalanine or tryptophan.

V | CDR3
TRBV28 | CASSTGYYEQYF
TRBV30 | CALTDRENEKLFF
TRBV3-1/TRBV3-2 | CASSRRGLAGVPYEQYF
TRBV15 | CATSRGESTNTEAFF
TRBV5-1 | CASSAGTGDYGYTF
TRBV10-3 | CAIRPGTGGNYEQYF
TRBV7-2 | CASSLGVATQYF
TRBV19 | CASQQGALFQPQHF
TRBV7-9 | CASSLVGTGYNEQFF
TRBV5-1 | CASSHAGGGNTEAFF
TRBV7-2 | CASSSLTNTGELFF
TRBV6-5 | CASSYSPSGALGEQYF
TRBV5-4 | CASSWPGSPNTEAFF
TRBV7-3 | CASSPSAGPNEQFF
TRBV30 | CAWSVAFGQTLTEAFF
TRBV4-1 | CASSLPQGSSYNSPLHF
TRBV2 | CASSETTLAGGPFCFF
TRBV19 | CASSDSGLAVNTGELFF
TRBV12-1 | CASSFGGTGGLSNQPQHF
TRBV6-6 | CATLRDWSSYNEQFF
TRBV4-1 | CASSLTGGSETQYF
TRBV5-1 | CASSLGLAGGQNTGELFF
TRBV7-9 | CASSLALRAGVVADTQYF
TRBV19 | CASSFFPGQGAVSYGYTF
TRBV6-2/TRBV6-3 | CASSYSRTEAPQHF
TRBV28 | CASSSGGEGGEKLFF
TRBV9 | CASSSNSGRAYNEQFF
TRBV9 | CASSVGLAGGTQYF
TRBV7-9 | CASSPLLSGANVLTF
TRBV11-2 | CASSLVSGRWNEQFF
TRBV6-5 | CASSLTRVTEAFF
TRBV18 | CASSPRDRQAGELFF
TRBV5-1 | CASSLGQNYGYTF
TRBV11-3 | CASVLAGDEQYF
TRBV28 | CASSLIRFGYTF
TRBV19 | CASSPDTPYEQYF
TRBV5-5 | CASSPLAGLYNEQFF
TRBV9 | CASSPRGGAIQETQYF
TRBV4-1 | CASSQDWSGRAPYEQYF
TRBV2 | CASRDRSYNEQFF
TRBV4-2 | CASSQEGGRPGPQHF
TRBV7-9 | CASSLSGDIYEQYF
TRBV5-1 | CASSSGTGAAEAFF
TRBV19 | CASSIRGGQTGQNIQYF
TRBV2 | CASAKEANYGYTF
TRBV11-2 | CASSQNGGRGRAGYEQFF
TRBV30 | CAWSGILAGGGSSYEQYF
TRBV19 | CASSARTGNQPQHF
TRBV9 | CASSVARGHEQYF
TRBV4-3 | CASSQDRGIDTEAFF
TRBV3-1/TRBV3-2 | CASSQVPGSYTEAFF
TRBV10-2 | CASRAGTSVDIEQFF
TRBV27 | CASSARQGLEAFF